This T cell receptor beta chain was obtained from a study of OX40 agonist ivuxolimab in advanced cancers. Measured with immunoSEQ multiplex PCR; TCRdb has only the in-frame clones, and not every one. Seen here are more than 70,000 clones, around 80% observed once, and the top ten hold 0.35% to 0.5%. This clone is a singleton in its sample. V trimming: 2 bases; J trimming: 0 bases; junction bases outside the gene matches: 5. Germline-derived CDR1 and CDR2 are MNHEY and SVGAGI. This CDR3 is 16 amino acids long. The clonotype originates from an adult with an advanced solid tumor such as melanoma, head and neck, liver or kidney cancer. Sample: CD4+ or CD8+ T cells sorted from blood, taken in a trial of the OX40 agonist ivuxolimab. V is TRBV6-5 and J is TRBJ1-1; 8 nucleotides align to TRBD1. The CDR3 sequence: CASSYRQGSMNTEAFF. The CDR3 region has the DNA TGTGCCAGCAGTTACAGACAGGGGAGTATGAACACTGAAGCTTTCTTT.